Each of the 23 T cell receptor beta chains below was sequenced from the same sample in a study of shared clonotypes between healthy human individuals. Measured with immunoSEQ multiplex PCR; TCRdb has only the in-frame clones, and not every one. The sample shows some 2,500,000 clones, under 95% of them seen only once. Sequencing used naive CD4+ T cells from PBMCs. Subset indicated: CD45RA+ positively selected. These receptors were obtained from a man in his late teens or twenties in good health. Some clones in this sample may be carry-over from other donors' samples.

The J gene is TRBJ2-2, the V gene TRBV7-6, with 8 bases identical to TRBD2. CDR1 and CDR2 from the germline V gene are SGHVS and FNYEAQ. Germline trimming cut 7 bases from V and 2 bases from J; bases unmatched to any gene: 9. This CDR3 region has 16 residues. In DNA, the CDR3 is TGTGCCAGCACCAGCCTACTAGCGGCCAACACCGGGGAGCTGTTTTTT. Its protein product is CASTSLLAANTGELFF.

The genes are TRBV5-1 and TRBJ1-5; possible D gene TRBD1, 5 bases. Trimming pared 4 bases from V and 3 bases from J, leaving 11 bases between. CDR1 is SGHRS, CDR2 YFSETQ, per germline. The CDR3 is made up of 14 amino acids. The DNA of the CDR3 is TGCGCCAGCAGCCCCGACAGCCTCAATCAGCCCCAGCATTTT. Its translation is CASSPDSLNQPQHF.

A remark on this clone: Other nucleotide sequences from this sample produce the same CDR3. The chain carries TRBV5-1 and TRBJ2-3; TRBD2 aligns across 10 bases. Germline lookup yields CDR1 SGHRS and CDR2 YFSETQ. Trimming removed 1 base from V and 0 bases from J; junction bases left unmatched: 2. The CDR3 runs 16 residues. The CDR3 loop reads CASSLRTSGSTDTQYF. The CDR3 region has the DNA TGCGCCAGCAGCTTGAGGACTAGCGGAAGCACAGATACGCAGTATTTT.

The chain recombines TRBV4-3 with TRBJ2-1, with 8 bases aligning to TRBD2. The CDR3 covers 16 residues. Looked up from germline, CDR1 is LGHNA and CDR2 is YSLEER. V shed 0 bases and J 6 bases; nucleotides not matched to a gene: 7. CDR3 protein: CASSQDIAGGTNEQFF. For the CDR3, the DNA is TGCGCCAGCAGCCAAGATATTGCGGGAGGAACCAATGAGCAGTTCTTC.

The chain has TRBV9 and TRBJ2-7, with D possibly matching TRBD1 (6 bases). Germline V lookup: CDR1 SGDLS, CDR2 YYNGEE. Trimming removed 4 bases from V and 10 bases from J, with 18 bases in between. This CDR3 is 13 amino acids long. CDR3 amino acids: CASSPQGFQGQYF. The CDR3 DNA reads TGTGCCAGCAGCCCCCAGGGGTTCCAGGGACAGTACTTC.

The gene calls are TRBV5-1 and TRBJ1-1; D is unresolved. The CDR3 is 14 residues long. The germline V gene has CDR1 SGHRS and CDR2 YFSETQ. V shed 4 bases and J shed 1 base, with 11 bases lying between them. The CDR3 coding sequence is TGCGCCAGCAGCATCCCGACGGGGAACACTGAAGCTTTCTTT. Translating it yields CASSIPTGNTEAFF.

In its sample, this clone was seen a few times. This rearrangement joins TRBV29-1 to TRBJ2-1, with 8 bases lining up with TRBD2. CDR1 is SQVTM and CDR2 is ANQGSEA in the germline V gene. The CDR3 covers 12 residues. V was pared by 6 bases and J by 9 bases, with 7 bases of the junction left unmatched. CDR3 residues: CSVTGGFGEQFF. CDR3 DNA: TGCAGCGTGACGGGAGGGTTCGGTGAGCAGTTCTTC.

This chain uses TRBV7-6 with TRBJ2-2; TRBD2 matches 11 bases. Unmatched junction bases numbered 8, after V lost 4 bases and J lost 7 bases. The CDR3 runs 16 residues. CDR1 is SGHVS, CDR2 FNYEAQ, per germline. The CDR3 reads CASSYSGRAGDGELFF. The CDR3 DNA reads TGTGCCAGCAGCTATAGCGGGAGGGCCGGTGACGGGGAGCTGTTTTTT.

The chain joins TRBV30 to TRBJ2-7; a weak D match, TRBD2 (6 bases). V lost 4 bases and J lost 6, with 16 bases in between. Germline V gives CDR1 GTSNPN, CDR2 SVGIG (reference sequence). The CDR3 runs to 13 residues. CDR3 nucleotide sequence: TGTGCCTGGACCTTCCAGGCGGGGCTCGAGCAGTACTTC. It translates to CAWTFQAGLEQYF.

V gene TRBV30 combines with J gene TRBJ1-4; D call uncertain. Trimming pared 1 base from V and 3 bases from J, leaving 6 bases between. Per the germline V gene, CDR1 is GTSNPN and CDR2 is SVGIG (reference sequence). The CDR3 extends over 13 amino acids. This CDR3 reads CAWSGGSNEKLFF. Here the CDR3 DNA reads TGTGCCTGGAGTGGAGGGTCTAATGAAAAACTGTTTTTT.

V and J are TRBV7-2 and TRBJ2-5; D is possibly TRBD1 (5 bases). Germline CDR1 reads SGHTA; CDR2 reads FQGNSA. Trimming cost V 3 bases and J 5 bases, with 13 bases left between them. The CDR3 runs 14 residues. CDR3 residues: CASSFQGGSETQYF. CDR3 nucleotides: TGTGCCAGCAGCTTTCAGGGTGGGTCGGAGACCCAGTACTTC.

Only one count was recorded for this clone. At the DNA level, this CDR3 is encoded by other sequences in the same sample as well. The rearrangement joins TRBV5-1 to TRBJ1-4; 7 bases are shared with TRBD1. Germline V gene sequence: CDR1 SGHRS, CDR2 YFSETQ. The CDR3 length is 15 residues. Losses at the gene ends were 1 base for V and 3 bases for J; bases not matched to a gene: 3. The DNA for the CDR3 is TGCGCCAGCAGCTTGTTGGGGACAGCTAATGAAAAACTGTTTTTT. Translated, it gives CASSLLGTANEKLFF.

This clone was found many times. The chain couples TRBV5-5 to TRBJ2-7; 8 bases line up with TRBD1. Losses at the gene ends were 0 bases for V and 1 base for J; bases not matched to a gene: 9. The CDR3 loop spans 17 amino acids. Germline V gene data show CDR1 as SGHKS and CDR2 as YYEKEE (reference sequence). The CDR3 here is CASSLASGQGMSYEQYF. CDR3 nucleotide sequence: TGTGCCAGCAGCTTGGCCAGCGGACAGGGTATGTCCTACGAGCAGTACTTC.

The chain joins TRBV25-1 to TRBJ2-3; 11 bases fit TRBD2. The CDR3 sequence is 18 residues long. J lost 1 base, V lost 4 bases, and 10 bases had no gene match. CDR1 MGHDK and CDR2 SYGVNS come from the germline V gene. The CDR3 spells CASSVTSGSKYGTDTQYF. As DNA, the CDR3 is TGTGCCAGCAGTGTTACTAGCGGGAGTAAGTACGGCACAGATACGCAGTATTTT.

As regards this clone: Other nucleotide sequences from this sample produce the same CDR3. The chain uses TRBV7-9 and TRBJ1-4; 7 bases are a match to TRBD1. Germline assignment: CDR1 SEHNR and CDR2 FQNEAQ (reference sequence). The CDR3 sequence is 15 residues long. With V trimmed by 1 base and J by 8 bases, 7 bases remained unmatched. The chain's CDR3 is CASSLETGRGEKLFF. DNA for the CDR3: TGTGCCAGCAGCTTAGAGACAGGGAGAGGGGAAAAACTGTTTTTT. Combining the CDR3 with reference TRBV7-9 and TRBJ1-4 gives the whole variable domain DTGVSQNPRHKITKRGQNVTFRCDPISEHNRLYWYRQTLGQGPEFLTYFQNEAQLEKSRLLSDRFSAERPKGSFSTLEIQRTEQGDSAMYLCASSLETGRGEKLFFGSGTQLSVL.

The chain employs TRBV6-1 and TRBJ2-6; D gene uncertain. Trimming removed 6 bases from V and 2 bases from J, with 11 bases in between. The CDR3 extends over 15 amino acids. Germline V gene lookup returns CDR1 MNHNS and CDR2 SASEGT. The CDR3 here is CASSNLGPGANVLTF. CDR3 DNA: TGTGCCAGCAGCAATCTAGGGCCTGGGGCCAACGTCCTGACTTTC.

Of note for this clone: The same CDR3 is also encoded by other DNA sequences in this sample. The chain joins TRBV14 to TRBJ2-3, with D uncertain. Germline values: CDR1 SGHDN, CDR2 FVKESK. The CDR3 has 13 amino acids. V was trimmed by 1 base and J by 6 bases, leaving 8 bases between them. CDR3 coding DNA: TGTGCCAGCAGCCAAGGGCTGGTGGATACGCAGTATTTT. Translating it yields CASSQGLVDTQYF.

The rearrangement uses TRBV11-3 and TRBJ2-2; no clear D gene. Germline-derived CDR1 and CDR2 are SGHNT and YENEEA. The V end lost 5 bases, the J end lost 6 bases, and 4 bases lay between the germline ends. The CDR3 contains 11 residues. The CDR3 sequence is CASSHSGELFF. The CDR3 DNA reads TGTGCCAGCAGCCACTCCGGGGAGCTGTTTTTT.

The chain has TRBV29-1 and TRBJ2-5, with D unclear. Matching the DNA end better, TRBJ2-7 makes the J call doubtful. Germline V gives CDR1 SQVTM, CDR2 ANQGSEA. The CDR3 is made up of 13 amino acids. The CDR3 DNA reads TGCAGCGTTGATTCCGACAACTCCTACGAGCAGTACTTC. This translates into CSVDSDNSYEQYF.

The rearrangement links TRBV6-5 to TRBJ1-4, with unresolved D. V lost 5 bases and J 8 bases, leaving 18 bases between the germline ends. This CDR3 is built from 15 residues. The V gene's germline CDR1 is MNHEY and CDR2 SVGAGI. CDR3 region: CASSGMGVPTEKLFF. The DNA of the CDR3 is TGTGCCAGCAGTGGAATGGGAGTACCGACAGAAAAACTGTTTTTT.

The chain carries TRBV7-9 and TRBJ2-7; no reliable D call. With 1 base removed from V and 3 bases from J, the gap between germline ends came to 13 bases. The CDR3 has 15 residues. Germline assignment: CDR1 SEHNR and CDR2 FQNEAQ (reference sequence). The CDR3 sequence: CASSLESGALYEQYF. DNA for the CDR3: TGTGCCAGCAGCTTAGAGTCCGGAGCTCTCTACGAGCAGTACTTC.

This CDR3 is CASSLPLAGELFF. The CDR3, as DNA: TGTGCCAGCAGCTTACCACTAGCCGGGGAGCTGTTTTTT. This rearrangement joins TRBV11-2 to TRBJ2-2, with D possibly TRBD2 on 5 matching bases. The CDR3 is 13 residues long. The V gene lost 2 bases and the J gene lost 6 bases, with 7 bases spanning the gap. Germline lookup yields CDR1 SGHAT and CDR2 FQNNGV.

The chain links TRBV19 to TRBJ1-1; 7 bases match TRBD1. The germline gives CDR1 LNHDA, CDR2 SQIVND (reference sequence). Trimming took 2 bases from V and 2 from J; bases not matched to a gene: 11. The length of the CDR3 is 17 residues. The CDR3 is CASSIPSRTGRNTEAFF. CDR3 DNA sequence: TGTGCCAGTAGTATACCCTCAAGGACAGGTCGAAACACTGAAGCTTTCTTT.